The rows below give T cell receptor beta chains drawn from one sample of a study of blood T cell repertoires in COVID-19. Sequenced by immunoSEQ multiplex PCR; TCRdb stores in-frame clones only, minus some. The sample carries under 150,000 clones, just under 85% recorded once. Sequencing was performed on peripheral blood. All receptors derive from a man between 70 and 80 years old with active or convalescent COVID-19. Each CDR3 is given without its conserved first and last residue.

V gene	J gene	CDR3 protein
TRBV7-6	TRBJ2-3	ASSRTSGGVADTQY
TRBV4-2	TRBJ2-3	ASSQDSRDSTQY
TRBV19	TRBJ1-2	ASSRGEGYGYT
TRBV20-1	TRBJ2-1	SATRDRDSF
TRBV18	TRBJ1-1	ASSILGGTEAF
TRBV4-2	TRBJ2-7	ASSQQGQGGYEQY
TRBV19	TRBJ2-5	AGLAGVGGRETQY
TRBV3-1/TRBV3-2	TRBJ2-7	ASSLLAGARREQY
TRBV28	TRBJ2-1	ASSSSAGGKHNEQF
TRBV14	TRBJ1-1	ASSLIQGRTEAF
TRBV6-1	TRBJ1-4	ASSEVLGRANEKLF
TRBV5-4	TRBJ1-6	ASSLGGPYSPLH
TRBV5-1	TRBJ1-3	ASSRNYGGASSGNTIY
TRBV18	TRBJ1-1	ASSPYMDRAAEAF
TRBV7-3	TRBJ2-3	ASSLSGAGGPKDTQY
TRBV30	TRBJ1-2	AWDPGQGNGYT
TRBV7-8	TRBJ1-3	ASSSGLRNTIY
TRBV7-2	TRBJ2-7	ASSPTGGSEQY
TRBV11-3	TRBJ1-1	ASSLDQVTTEAF
TRBV11-3	TRBJ2-3	ASSRQVADTQY
TRBV5-1	TRBJ2-7	ASSLASSGEPYEQY
TRBV9	TRBJ1-3	ASSNIAGNTIY
TRBV21-1	TRBJ1-6	ASSKGQAGGRSPLH
TRBV12-3/TRBV12-4	TRBJ1-1	ASTDGSDTEAF
TRBV11-3	TRBJ2-2	ASSLRALGNTGELF
TRBV10-3	TRBJ1-2	ANAGGADYGYT
TRBV7-3	TRBJ2-2	ASSLNQAGGPGELF
TRBV3-1/TRBV3-2	TRBJ2-1	ASSQRGSSYNEQF
TRBV13	TRBJ2-7	ASSAAVAGDLEQY
TRBV7-2	TRBJ1-2	ASSLGGSAYGYT
TRBV4-1	TRBJ2-5	ASSRGQNQETQY
TRBV14	TRBJ2-1	ASSRETSGLYNEQF
TRBV11-2	TRBJ1-2	ASSLGTFYGYT
TRBV29-1	TRBJ2-3	SARQAGTDTQY
TRBV7-6	TRBJ2-7	ASSSDRGYEQY
TRBV7-3	TRBJ2-1	ASSLSSGGSYNEQF
TRBV28	TRBJ1-6	ASSFPPEGATRSPLH
TRBV27	TRBJ2-7	ASSPLAGDGSYEQY
TRBV18	TRBJ1-4	ASRSLRQGGGTNEKLF
TRBV15	TRBJ2-3	ATSRVLSGDADTQY
TRBV25-1	TRBJ1-2	ASSEDRLRGYT
TRBV28	TRBJ1-2	ASRETGQHYGYT
TRBV29-1	TRBJ1-3	SALEQLGGSGNTIY
TRBV18	TRBJ2-5	ASLLTGQGQETQY
TRBV18	TRBJ2-1	ASSQRTGSGNEQF
TRBV7-9	TRBJ1-5	ASSPAVGQPQH
TRBV24-1	TRBJ2-5	ATSDRSQGRETQY
TRBV6-2/TRBV6-3	TRBJ2-5	ASSYELAGVGETQY